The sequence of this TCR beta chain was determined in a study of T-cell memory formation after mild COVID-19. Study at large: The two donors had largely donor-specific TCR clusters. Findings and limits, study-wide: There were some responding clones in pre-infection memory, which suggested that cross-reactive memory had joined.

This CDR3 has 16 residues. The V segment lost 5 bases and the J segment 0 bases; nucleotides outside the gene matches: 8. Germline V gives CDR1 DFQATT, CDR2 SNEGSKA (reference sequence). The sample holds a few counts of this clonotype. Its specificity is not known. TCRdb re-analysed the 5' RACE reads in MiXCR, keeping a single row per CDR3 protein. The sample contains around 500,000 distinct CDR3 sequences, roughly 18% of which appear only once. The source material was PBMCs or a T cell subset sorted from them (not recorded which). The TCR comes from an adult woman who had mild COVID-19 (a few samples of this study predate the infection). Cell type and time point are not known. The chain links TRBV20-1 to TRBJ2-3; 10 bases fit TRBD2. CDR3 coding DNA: TGCAGTGCTCCCGGGACTAGCGTGTGGAGCACAGATACGCAGTATTTT. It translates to CSAPGTSVWSTDTQYF.